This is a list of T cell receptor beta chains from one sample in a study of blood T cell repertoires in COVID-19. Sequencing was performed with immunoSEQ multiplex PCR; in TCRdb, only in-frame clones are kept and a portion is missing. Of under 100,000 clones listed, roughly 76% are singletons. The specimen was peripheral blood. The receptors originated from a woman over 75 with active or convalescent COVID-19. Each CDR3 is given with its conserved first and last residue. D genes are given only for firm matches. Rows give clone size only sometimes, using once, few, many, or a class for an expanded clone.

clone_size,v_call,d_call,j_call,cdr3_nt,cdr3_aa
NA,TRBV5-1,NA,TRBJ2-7,TGCGCCAGCAGCCCTATTTTACCTCTAGACGAGCAGTACTTC,CASSPILPLDEQYF
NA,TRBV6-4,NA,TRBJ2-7,TGTGCCAGCATTATTGGACTATACGAGCAGTACTTC,CASIIGLYEQYF
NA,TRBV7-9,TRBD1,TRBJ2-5,TGTGCCAGCAGCCCATGGGACAGGCCAGAGACCCAGTACTTC,CASSPWDRPETQYF
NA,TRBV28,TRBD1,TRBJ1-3,TGTGCCAGCAGTAAAGCTGGGGGACAGGGAAGTGGAAACACCATATATTTT,CASSKAGGQGSGNTIYF
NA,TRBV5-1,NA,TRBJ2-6,TGCGCCAGCGCAACGCGGTTCGGGGCCAACGTCCTGACTTTC,CASATRFGANVLTF
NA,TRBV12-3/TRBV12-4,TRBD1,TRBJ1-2,TGTGCTACCCGGACAGGGGTAGGTGGCTACACCTTC,CATRTGVGGYTF
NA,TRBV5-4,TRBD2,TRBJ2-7,TGTGCCAGCAGCTCCTCGGGGGGACTAGATAGCTACGAGCAGTACTTC,CASSSSGGLDSYEQYF
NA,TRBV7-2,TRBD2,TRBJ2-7,TGTGCCAGCAGCTTACGCGGGGGGGCTCGGGAGCAGTACTTC,CASSLRGGAREQYF
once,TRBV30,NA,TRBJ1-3,TGTGCCTGGAGTTCTCAGGCAGGTTTCTCTGGAAACACCATATATTTT,CAWSSQAGFSGNTIYF
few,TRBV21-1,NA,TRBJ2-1,TGTGCCAGCAGCAAAGATGGACTAGCGGGGGGCAATGAGCAGTTCTTC,CASSKDGLAGGNEQFF
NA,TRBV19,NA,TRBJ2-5,TGTGCCAGTGTGTCTCCTGGTGTGGGAGTACAAGAGACCCAGTACTTC,CASVSPGVGVQETQYF
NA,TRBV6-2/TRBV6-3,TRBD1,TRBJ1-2,TGTGCCAGCAGTTACTCGCACAGGGGAGAAGGCTACACCTTC,CASSYSHRGEGYTF
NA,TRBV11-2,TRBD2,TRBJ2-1,TGTGCCAGCAGCTTCCTAGCGGGGGGCTACAATGAGCAGTTCTTC,CASSFLAGGYNEQFF
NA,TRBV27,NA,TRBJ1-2,TGTGCCAGCAGCCGCGACAGAACCTATGGCTACACCTTC,CASSRDRTYGYTF
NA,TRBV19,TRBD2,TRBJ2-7,TGTGCCAGTAGGGGGACTAGCGAAGGACTCTACGAGCAGTACTTC,CASRGTSEGLYEQYF
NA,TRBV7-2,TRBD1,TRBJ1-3,TGTGCCTCAGGGGGCGGGTTAGGAAACACCATATATTTT,CASGGGLGNTIYF
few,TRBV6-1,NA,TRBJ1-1,TGTGCCAGCAGTGAAGAAGGGGCTGGGGACACTGAAGCTTTCTTT,CASSEEGAGDTEAFF
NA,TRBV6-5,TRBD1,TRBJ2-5,TGTGCCAGCAGTCTCTCAGGGGGACAAGAGACCCAGTACTTC,CASSLSGGQETQYF
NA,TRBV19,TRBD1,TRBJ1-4,TGTGCCAGTAGTCCAGCCAGGGGGATGGAAAAACTGTTTTTT,CASSPARGMEKLFF
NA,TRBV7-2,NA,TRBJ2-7,TGTGCCAGCAGCCGTCTCTACGAGCAGTACTTC,CASSRLYEQYF
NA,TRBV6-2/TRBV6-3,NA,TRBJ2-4,TGTGCCAGCAGATACAACCGGGGTACCAAAAACATTCAGTACTTC,CASRYNRGTKNIQYF
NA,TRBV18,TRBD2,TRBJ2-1,TGTGCCAGCTCACCACGACTAGCGGGTGCAAATGAGCAGTTCTTC,CASSPRLAGANEQFF
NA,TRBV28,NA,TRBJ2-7,TGTGCCAGCAGTACCATTGCCGGGGGTTACTACGAGCAGTACTTC,CASSTIAGGYYEQYF
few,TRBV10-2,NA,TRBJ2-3,TGCGCCAGCAGTGTCGGGGGGCCCACAGATACGCAGTATTTT,CASSVGGPTDTQYF
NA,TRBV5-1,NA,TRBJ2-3,TGCGCCAGCAGGAGCGCAGATACGCAGTATTTT,CASRSADTQYF
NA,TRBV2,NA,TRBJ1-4,TGTGCCAGCAGTGAAGGGGGCCGCAGATTTAATGAAAAACTGTTTTTT,CASSEGGRRFNEKLFF
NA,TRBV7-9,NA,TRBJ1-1,TGTGCCAGCAGCTTAGGCAGGGAAGCTTTCTTT,CASSLGREAFF
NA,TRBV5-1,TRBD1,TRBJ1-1,TGCGCCAGCAGCTTGTCCGGACAGGACACTGAAGCTTTCTTT,CASSLSGQDTEAFF
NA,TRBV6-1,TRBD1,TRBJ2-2,TGTGCCAGCAGTGAACACAGGGGTAACACCGGGGAGCTGTTTTTT,CASSEHRGNTGELFF
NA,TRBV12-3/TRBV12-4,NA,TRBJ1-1,TGTGCCAGCAGTCGGGTGGCAGCTGAAGCTTTCTTT,CASSRVAAEAFF
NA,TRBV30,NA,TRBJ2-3,TGTGCCTGGGGGGTGAAGGGGACAGATACGCAGTATTTT,CAWGVKGTDTQYF
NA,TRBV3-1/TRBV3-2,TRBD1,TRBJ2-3,TGTGCCAGCAGCAGTCTTACAGGGGCTTACACAGATACGCAGTATTTT,CASSSLTGAYTDTQYF
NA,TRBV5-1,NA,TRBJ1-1,TGCGCCAGCAGCGGGGGGTTGGGGACTTCCTTT,CASSGGLGTSF
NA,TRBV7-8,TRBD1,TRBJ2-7,TGTGCCAGCAGCTTAGCGGGACAGGGTGCCCACGAGCAGTACTTC,CASSLAGQGAHEQYF
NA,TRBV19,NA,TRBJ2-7,TGTGCCAGTAGTTCGCGACTGAACACCTACGAGCAGTACTTC,CASSSRLNTYEQYF
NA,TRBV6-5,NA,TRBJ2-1,TGTGCCAGCAGGTCGGACACAAGCTCCTACAATGAGCAGTTCTTC,CASRSDTSSYNEQFF
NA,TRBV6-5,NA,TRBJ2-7,TGTGCCAGCATTTCACTTAGCTCCTACGAGCAGTACTTC,CASISLSSYEQYF
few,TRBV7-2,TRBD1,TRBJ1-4,TGTGCCAGCAGCTTATATTGGAAACAGGGGACCGCATCGAGTGAAAAACTGTTTTTT,CASSLYWKQGTASSEKLFF
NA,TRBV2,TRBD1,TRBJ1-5,TGTGCCACCGGACAGGTTGATAGCAATCAGCCCCAGCATTTT,CATGQVDSNQPQHF
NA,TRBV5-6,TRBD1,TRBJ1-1,TGTGCCAGCAGCTTGGTTCCACCGGCAGGGGGCACTGAAGCTTTCTTT,CASSLVPPAGGTEAFF
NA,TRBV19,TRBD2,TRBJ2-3,TGTGCCAGTAGTATGGTAGCGGGGAACACAGATACGCAGTATTTT,CASSMVAGNTDTQYF